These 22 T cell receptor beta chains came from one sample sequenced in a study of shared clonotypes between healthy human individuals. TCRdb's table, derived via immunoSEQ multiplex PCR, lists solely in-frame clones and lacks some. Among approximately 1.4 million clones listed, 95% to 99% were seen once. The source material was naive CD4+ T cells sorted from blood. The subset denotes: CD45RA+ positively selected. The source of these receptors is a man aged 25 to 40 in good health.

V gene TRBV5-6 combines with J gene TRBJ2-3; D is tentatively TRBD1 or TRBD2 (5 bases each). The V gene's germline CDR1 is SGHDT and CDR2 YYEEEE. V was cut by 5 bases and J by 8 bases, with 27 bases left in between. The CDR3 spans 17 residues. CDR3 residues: CASRLTNRRSPRGTQYF. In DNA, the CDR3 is TGTGCCAGCAGACTAACGAATCGGAGGTCTCCGAGGGGTACGCAGTATTTT.

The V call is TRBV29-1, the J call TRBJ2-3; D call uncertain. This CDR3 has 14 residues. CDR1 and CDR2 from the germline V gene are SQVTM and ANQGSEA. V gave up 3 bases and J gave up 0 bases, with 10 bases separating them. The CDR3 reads CSVDGVSSTDTQYF. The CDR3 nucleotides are TGCAGCGTTGACGGCGTCTCTAGCACAGATACGCAGTATTTT.

CDR3 in DNA: TGTGCCTGGAGTGCAAGCTTGTATAGCAATCAGCCCCAGCATTTT. Translation: CAWSASLYSNQPQHF. The rearrangement links TRBV30 to TRBJ1-5; D is undetermined. This CDR3 is 15 amino acids long. V gave up 1 base and J gave up 0 bases, with 10 bases separating them. Germline V gives CDR1 GTSNPN, CDR2 SVGIG (reference sequence).

The CDR3 spells CASSYAYTGELFF. CDR3 sequence (DNA): TGTGCCAGCAGTTATGCCTACACCGGGGAGCTGTTTTTT. The chain combines TRBV6-6 with TRBJ2-2; D not certain. The CDR3 sequence is 13 residues long. CDR1 and CDR2 (germline): MNHNY, SVGAGI (reference sequence). Trimming cost V 3 bases and J 3 bases, with 5 bases left between them.

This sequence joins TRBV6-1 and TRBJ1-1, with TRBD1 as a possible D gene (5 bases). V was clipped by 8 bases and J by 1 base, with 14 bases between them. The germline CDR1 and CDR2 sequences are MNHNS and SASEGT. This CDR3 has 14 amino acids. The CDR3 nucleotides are TGTGCCAGCGGAGGGACGCTGGGGAACACTGAAGCTTTCTTT. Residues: CASGGTLGNTEAFF.

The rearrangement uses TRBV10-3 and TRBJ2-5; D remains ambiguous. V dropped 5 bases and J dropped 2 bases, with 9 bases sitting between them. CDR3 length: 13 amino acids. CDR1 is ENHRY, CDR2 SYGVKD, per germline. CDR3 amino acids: CAISSQPQETQYF. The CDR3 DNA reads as TGTGCCATCAGTTCACAGCCGCAAGAGACCCAGTACTTC.

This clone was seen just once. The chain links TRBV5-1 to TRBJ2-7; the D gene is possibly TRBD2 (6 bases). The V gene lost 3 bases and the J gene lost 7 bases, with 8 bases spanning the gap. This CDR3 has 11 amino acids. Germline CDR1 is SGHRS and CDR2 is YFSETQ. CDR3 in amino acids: CASSSGGEQYF. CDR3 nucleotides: TGCGCCAGCAGCTCAGGAGGGGAGCAGTACTTC.

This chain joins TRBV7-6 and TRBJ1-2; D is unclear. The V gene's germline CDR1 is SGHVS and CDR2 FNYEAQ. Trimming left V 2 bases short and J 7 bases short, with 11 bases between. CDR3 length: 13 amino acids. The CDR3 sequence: CASSLYEEGGYTF. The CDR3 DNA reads TGTGCCAGCAGCTTATACGAAGAAGGTGGCTACACCTTC.

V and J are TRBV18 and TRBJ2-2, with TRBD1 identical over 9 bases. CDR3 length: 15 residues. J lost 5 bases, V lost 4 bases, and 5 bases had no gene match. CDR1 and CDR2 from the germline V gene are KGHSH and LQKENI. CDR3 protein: CASSQGTGRTGELFF. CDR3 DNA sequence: TGTGCCAGCTCACAAGGGACAGGGAGGACCGGGGAGCTGTTTTTT.

The CDR3 loop is CASSLGGHSTGELFF. Here the CDR3 DNA reads TGTGCCAGCAGCTTAGGAGGGCATAGCACCGGGGAGCTGTTTTTT. The V and J genes are TRBV7-3 and TRBJ2-2; TRBD2 might be the D (6 bases). CDR1 is SGHTA, CDR2 FQGTGA, per germline. The CDR3 runs 15 residues. V dropped 2 bases and J dropped 4 bases, with 11 bases sitting between them.

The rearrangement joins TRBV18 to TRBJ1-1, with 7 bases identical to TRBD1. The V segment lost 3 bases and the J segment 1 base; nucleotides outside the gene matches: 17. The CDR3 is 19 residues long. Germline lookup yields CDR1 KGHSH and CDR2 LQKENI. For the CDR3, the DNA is TGTGCCAGCTCACCCTCCGGGACAGCACCGACAACCTCGAACACTGAAGCTTTCTTT. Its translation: CASSPSGTAPTTSNTEAFF.

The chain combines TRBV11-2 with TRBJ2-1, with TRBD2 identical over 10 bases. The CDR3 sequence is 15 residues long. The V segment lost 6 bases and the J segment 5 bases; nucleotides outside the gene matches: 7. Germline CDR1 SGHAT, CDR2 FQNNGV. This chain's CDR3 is CASRLSGREDNEQFF. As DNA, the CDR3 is TGTGCCAGCAGACTCAGCGGGAGGGAAGACAATGAGCAGTTCTTC.

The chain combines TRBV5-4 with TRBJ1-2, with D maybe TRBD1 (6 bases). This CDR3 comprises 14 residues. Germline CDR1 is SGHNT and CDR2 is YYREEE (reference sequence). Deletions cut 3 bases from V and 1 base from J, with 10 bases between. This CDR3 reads CASSSPGDNYGYTF. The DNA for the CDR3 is TGTGCCAGCAGCTCCCCAGGGGATAACTATGGCTACACCTTC. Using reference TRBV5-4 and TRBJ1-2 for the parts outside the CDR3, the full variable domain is ETGVTQSPTHLIKTRGQQVTLRCSSQSGHNTVSWYQQALGQGPQFIFQYYREEENGRGNFPPRFSGLQFPNYSSELNVNALELDDSALYLCASSSPGDNYGYTFGSGTRLTVV.

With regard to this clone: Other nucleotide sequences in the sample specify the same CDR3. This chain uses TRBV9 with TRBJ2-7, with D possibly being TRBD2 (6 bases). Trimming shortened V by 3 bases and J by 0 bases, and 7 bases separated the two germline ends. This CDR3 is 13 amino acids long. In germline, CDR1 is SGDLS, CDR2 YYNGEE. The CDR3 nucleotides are TGTGCCAGCAGCGCCGGGAGCTCCTACGAGCAGTACTTC. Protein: CASSAGSSYEQYF.

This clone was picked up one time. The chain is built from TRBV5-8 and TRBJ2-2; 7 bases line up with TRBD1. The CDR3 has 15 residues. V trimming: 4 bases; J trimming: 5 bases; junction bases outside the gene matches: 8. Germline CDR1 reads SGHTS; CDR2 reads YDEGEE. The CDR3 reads CASSPMGQRTGELFF. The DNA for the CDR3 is TGTGCCAGCAGCCCGATGGGACAGAGAACCGGGGAGCTGTTTTTT.

This CDR3 is CSVEGRFSKNIQYF. For the CDR3, the DNA is TGCAGCGTTGAAGGGCGTTTCTCCAAAAACATTCAGTACTTC. The rearrangement joins TRBV29-1 to TRBJ2-4; D gene ambiguous. V gave up 1 base and J gave up 2 bases, with 9 bases separating them. This CDR3 comprises 14 residues. Germline CDR1 and CDR2: SQVTM and ANQGSEA.

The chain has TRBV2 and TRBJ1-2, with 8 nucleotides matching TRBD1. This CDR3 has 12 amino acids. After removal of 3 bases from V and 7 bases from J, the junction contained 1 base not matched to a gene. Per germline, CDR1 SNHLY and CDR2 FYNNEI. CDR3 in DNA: TGTGCCAGCAGTGAGACAGGGGTTGGCTACACCTTC. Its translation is CASSETGVGYTF.

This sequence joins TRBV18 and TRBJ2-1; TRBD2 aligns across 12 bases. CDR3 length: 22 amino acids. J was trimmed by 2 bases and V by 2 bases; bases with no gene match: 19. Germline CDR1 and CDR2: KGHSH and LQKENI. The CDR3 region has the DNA TGTGCCAGCTCACCATCCCGACCGACTAGCGGGAGTACTCAAGGCGCCTACAATGAGCAGTTCTTC. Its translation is CASSPSRPTSGSTQGAYNEQFF. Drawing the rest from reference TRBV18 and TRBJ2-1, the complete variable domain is NAGVMQNPRHLVRRRGQEARLRCSPMKGHSHVYWYRQLPEEGLKFMVYLQKENIIDESGMPKERFSAEFPKEGPSILRIQQVVRGDSAAYFCASSPSRPTSGSTQGAYNEQFFGPGTRLTVL.

The CDR3 nucleotides are TGCAGCGGGGTGGGGGTTGGGTGGCAGTATTTT. It codes for CSGVGVGWQYF. The genes are TRBV29-1 and TRBJ2-3, with D tentatively TRBD1 or TRBD2 (5 bases each). This CDR3 region has 11 residues. The V end lost 7 bases, the J end lost 11 bases, and 16 bases lay between the germline ends. The germline V gene encodes CDR1 SQVTM and CDR2 ANQGSEA.

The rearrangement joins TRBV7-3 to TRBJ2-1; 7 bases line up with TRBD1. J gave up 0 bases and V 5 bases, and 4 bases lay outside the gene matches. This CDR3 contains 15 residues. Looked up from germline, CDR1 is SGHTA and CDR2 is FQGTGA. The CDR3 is CASSATGDSYNEQFF. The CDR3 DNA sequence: TGTGCCAGCAGCGCCACAGGGGACTCCTACAATGAGCAGTTCTTC.

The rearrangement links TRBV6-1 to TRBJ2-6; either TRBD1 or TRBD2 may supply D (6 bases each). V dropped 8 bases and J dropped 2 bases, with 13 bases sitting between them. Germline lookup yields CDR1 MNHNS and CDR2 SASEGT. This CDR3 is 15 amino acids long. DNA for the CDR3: TGTGCCAGCGGAACAGGGAGGCCTGGGGCCAACGTCCTGACTTTC. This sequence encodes CASGTGRPGANVLTF.

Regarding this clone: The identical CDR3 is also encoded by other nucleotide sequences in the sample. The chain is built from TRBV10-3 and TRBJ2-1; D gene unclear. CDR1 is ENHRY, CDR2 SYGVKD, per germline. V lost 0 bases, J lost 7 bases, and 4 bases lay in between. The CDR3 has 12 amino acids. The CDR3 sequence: CAISESGNEQFF. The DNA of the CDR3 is TGTGCCATCAGTGAGTCAGGAAATGAGCAGTTCTTC.